This T cell receptor beta chain was retrieved from a study of blood T cell repertoires in COVID-19 (dated by TCRdb to about 2020). Broadly, across the study: Collaborator samples came from the United States, Italy and Spain and covered acute and convalescent phases of COVID-19. The prospective study material was composed of cDNA or gDNA derived from T cells, B-cell-depleted T cells, or PBMCs. Deeply sampled blood TCRbeta repertoires from subjects exposed to, actively infected with, or recovered from COVID-19 were included in the dataset. A freely available public database, intended as a resource for researchers studying the immune response to SARS-CoV-2, is where the repertoires were released. Samples were obtained from the ongoing ImmuneRACE study (first 160 participants) and from about 1,300 subjects provided by 6 global collaborators. The sample metadata nearly always contained a de-identified subject ID, COVID-19 status, age in years and sex. HLA class I and class II types, where available, came from metadata supplied by the sample provider rather than from assay-based typing. The investigation overall reported the following: The quantity of clinical and demographic metadata differed by source and by participant and was supplied without curation.

The collaborating institutions used their own protocols to collect whole blood in K2EDTA tubes. For TCRbeta analysis, collaborator samples were shipped as frozen whole blood, as isolated PBMCs, or as DNA extracted from either sample type. On this clone itself: Its binding antigen is unknown. No base-level quality is on record; no much larger clone is a single base apart.

TCRbeta CDR3 regions were amplified from genomic DNA using the immunoSEQ Assay, a bias-controlled multiplex PCR. On the study's bioinformatics: The number of nucleated cells in each sample was estimated from the amplification of reference gene primers within the assay. To quantify the absolute abundance of each unique TCRbeta CDR3 rearrangement, sequence reads were collapsed and filtered. Productive Simpson clonality was computed per sample as the square root of Simpson's diversity index over productive rearrangements. TCRdb retrieved this table from immuneACCESS and kept in-frame rearrangements only. Not all clones are present; in checked studies, unresolved V genes account for under half, and no reason is known for the remainder. That table supplies the V and J calls and clone size; D and trimming were determined from the DNA. The sample contains under 55,000 clones, roughly nine tenths of them found a single time. Over 4.5% of the sample belongs to the ten largest clones.

The CDR3 has 13 amino acids, counting the end cysteine and phenylalanine. Just CDR3 DNA is preserved here, 39 bases in frame from base 1. CDR1 ENHRY and CDR2 SYGVKD were looked up in the germline V gene. Relative to germline, V is 0 bases shorter and J is 7 bases shorter, with 10 bases between their ends. The TCR comes from a man aged 40-50 years with active COVID-19. Material for sequencing was peripheral blood. The chain was built from TRBV10-3 and TRBJ2-7; tentative D gene TRBD1, with 5 bases matching. CDR3 sequence: CAISESRGREQYF. The bases read TGTGCCATCAGTGAGTCAAGGGGCAGAGAGCAGTACTTC.